This is a list of T cell receptor beta chains from one sample in a study of vaccination and CD4 T cells after COVID-19. TCRdb re-called the PCR reads with MiXCR, one entry per CDR3 protein. The sample holds about 17,000 distinct CDR3 sequences, 48% seen once. Their antigen targets remain unknown. The source material was CD4+ T cells from blood, cultured in vitro, sampled before SARS-CoV-2 vaccination. All receptors derive from a human donor who had recovered from COVID-19. Both conserved end residues are part of each CDR3.

V gene	J gene	CDR3 protein
TRBV10-3	TRBJ1-3	CAISAPGRGNTIYF
TRBV6-1	TRBJ1-5	CATKYLPDVGPQHF
TRBV20-1	TRBJ2-3	CSARVGGSPQYF
TRBV20-1	TRBJ2-5	CSAESWDSRETQYF
TRBV20-1	TRBJ1-2	CSARKTGGYTF
TRBV7-3	TRBJ2-3	CASSLGGSYTQYF
TRBV7-2	TRBJ2-7	CASTTDSYEQYF
TRBV7-9	TRBJ2-5	CASRTSSETQYF
TRBV7-2	TRBJ1-4	CASSLEPATNEKLFF
TRBV12-3/TRBV12-4	TRBJ1-1	CASSLDQGTEAFF
TRBV20-1	TRBJ2-5	CSARDAGGGETQYF
TRBV5-6	TRBJ1-2	CASSRGQNYGYTF
TRBV20-1	TRBJ1-4	CSAREYPHGDEKLFF
TRBV27	TRBJ1-5	CASSQGRKDQPQHF
TRBV7-2	TRBJ1-2	CASSLGRGLNYGYTF
TRBV7-9	TRBJ2-3	CAYVGLSTDTQYF
TRBV2	TRBJ2-5	CASRRLGGETQYF
TRBV20-1	TRBJ1-4	CSARDSGPGEKLFF
TRBV7-2	TRBJ2-2	CASSPGNTGELFF
TRBV7-8	TRBJ1-1	CASSPTALTEAFF
TRBV20-1	TRBJ2-7	CSAERTGQGGIGEQYF
TRBV30	TRBJ1-2	CAWSYGQGASDGYTF
TRBV7-8	TRBJ1-2	CASSPMGQFNYGYTF
TRBV7-2	TRBJ2-7	CASSLAHRAEQYF
TRBV6-5	TRBJ1-2	CASSYSTSGHGYTF
TRBV7-9	TRBJ1-1	CASNPGGGTEAFF
TRBV20-1	TRBJ2-7	CSARRPGQAYEQYF
TRBV2	TRBJ1-6	CASSVGQKDSPLHF
TRBV6-1	TRBJ1-6	CASSRGTGQGIPLHF
TRBV27	TRBJ2-7	CASKRTGTYEQYF
TRBV7-9	TRBJ1-6	CASSPSQGNSPLHF
TRBV24-1	TRBJ2-1	CATSDRSGTNYNEQFF
TRBV7-2	TRBJ1-2	CASSSSPTGGNGYTF
TRBV7-3	TRBJ2-2	CASRADSQNTGELFF
TRBV6-1	TRBJ2-7	CASSLRTGSYEQYF
TRBV20-1	TRBJ1-1	CSAGSGGGKEGTEAFF
TRBV28	TRBJ1-2	CASSPQGSYGYTF
TRBV27	TRBJ2-2	CASSWGWQNTGELFF
TRBV19	TRBJ2-7	CASSRDRATYEQYF
TRBV30	TRBJ1-3	CAWRGGQVSGNTIYF
TRBV7-2	TRBJ1-3	CASSLVVAGNTIYF
TRBV20-1	TRBJ1-6	CSARTTVINSPLHF
TRBV6-2/TRBV6-3	TRBJ1-1	CASSYKGTEAFF
TRBV18	TRBJ2-5	CASSPMATSGQETQYF
TRBV27	TRBJ2-1	CASSLGSGAGNEQFF
TRBV7-9	TRBJ1-2	CASSYQDRVFDGYTF
TRBV19	TRBJ1-2	CASSSSVPLYGYTF
TRBV25-1	TRBJ2-2	CASKRQGRTGELFF
TRBV5-1	TRBJ2-7	CASSSGTGHEQYF
TRBV27	TRBJ1-1	CASSFSSLADTEAFF
TRBV20-1	TRBJ2-7	CSASSRENWGTFYEQYF